Listed here is a single T cell receptor (beta chain). The CDR3 is made up of 12 amino acids. Per the germline V gene, CDR1 is MNHNS and CDR2 is SASEGT. The V and J ends lost 4 bases and 4 bases respectively, with 7 bases between them. Profiled with immunoSEQ multiplex PCR; TCRdb holds only in-frame clones, not every one. The repertoire includes tens of thousands of clones, around four fifths of them detected once, and about 2% sits in the top ten. The record originates from a study of OX40 agonist ivuxolimab in advanced cancers. Sequencing was performed on CD4+ or CD8+ T cells sorted from blood, taken in a trial of the OX40 agonist ivuxolimab. The V call is TRBV6-1, the J call TRBJ1-2; D call uncertain. The clonotype originates from an adult with an advanced solid tumor such as melanoma, head and neck, liver or kidney cancer. The chain's CDR3 is CASSAQSYGYTF. Here the CDR3 DNA reads TGTGCCAGCAGTGCACAGTCCTATGGCTACACCTTC.